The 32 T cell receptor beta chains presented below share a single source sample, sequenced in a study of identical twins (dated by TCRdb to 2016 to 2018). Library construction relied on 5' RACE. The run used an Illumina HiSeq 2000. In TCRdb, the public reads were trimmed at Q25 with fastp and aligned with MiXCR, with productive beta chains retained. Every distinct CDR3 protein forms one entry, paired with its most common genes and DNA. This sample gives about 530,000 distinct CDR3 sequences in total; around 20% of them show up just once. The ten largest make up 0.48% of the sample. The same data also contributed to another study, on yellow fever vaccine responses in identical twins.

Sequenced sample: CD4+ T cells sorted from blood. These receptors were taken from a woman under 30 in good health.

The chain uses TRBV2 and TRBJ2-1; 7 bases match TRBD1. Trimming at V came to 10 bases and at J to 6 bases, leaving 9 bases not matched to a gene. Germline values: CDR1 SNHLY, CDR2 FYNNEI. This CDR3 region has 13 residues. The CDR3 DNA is TGTGCCACCACAGGGGCGGGTTCCAATGAGCAGTTCTTC. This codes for CATTGAGSNEQFF.

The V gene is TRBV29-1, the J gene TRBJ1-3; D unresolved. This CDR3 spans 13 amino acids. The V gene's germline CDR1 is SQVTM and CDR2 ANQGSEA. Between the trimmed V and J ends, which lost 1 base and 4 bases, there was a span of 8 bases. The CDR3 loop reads CSVEGTGGNTIYF. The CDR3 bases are TGCAGCGTTGAAGGCACGGGGGGAAACACCATATATTTT.

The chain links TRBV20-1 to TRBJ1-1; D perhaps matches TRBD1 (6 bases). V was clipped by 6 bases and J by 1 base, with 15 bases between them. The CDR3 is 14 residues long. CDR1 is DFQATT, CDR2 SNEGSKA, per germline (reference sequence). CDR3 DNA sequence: TGCAGTGCATCGGACAGCCGGAGGAACACTGAAGCTTTCTTT. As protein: CSASDSRRNTEAFF.

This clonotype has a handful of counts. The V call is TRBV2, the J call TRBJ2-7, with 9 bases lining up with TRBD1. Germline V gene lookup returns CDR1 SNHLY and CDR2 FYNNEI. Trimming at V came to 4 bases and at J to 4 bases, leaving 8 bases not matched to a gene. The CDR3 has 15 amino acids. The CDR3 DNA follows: TGTGCCAGCAGTGCTAGAGACAGGGGGAATTACGAGCAGTACTTC. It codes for CASSARDRGNYEQYF.

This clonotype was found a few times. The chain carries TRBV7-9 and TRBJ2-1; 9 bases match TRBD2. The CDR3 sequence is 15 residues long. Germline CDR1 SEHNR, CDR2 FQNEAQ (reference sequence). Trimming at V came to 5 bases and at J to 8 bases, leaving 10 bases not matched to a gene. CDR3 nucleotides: TGTGCCAGCAGCCGAGGTAGCGGGAGAATCGATGAGCAGTTCTTC. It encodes CASSRGSGRIDEQFF.

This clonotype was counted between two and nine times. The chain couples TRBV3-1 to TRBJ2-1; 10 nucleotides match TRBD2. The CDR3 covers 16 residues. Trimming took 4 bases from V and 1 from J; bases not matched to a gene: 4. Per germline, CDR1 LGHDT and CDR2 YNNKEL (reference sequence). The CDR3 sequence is CASSLLAGASYNEQFF. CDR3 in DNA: TGTGCCAGCAGCCTCCTAGCGGGGGCATCCTACAATGAGCAGTTCTTC.

CDR3 nucleotides: TGCAGTGCTAAGTTGGACAGGGGTAATGGAAACACCATATATTTT. Residues: CSAKLDRGNGNTIYF. The chain uses TRBV20-1 and TRBJ1-3; 9 positions match TRBD1. With 4 bases clipped from V and 3 bases from J, the junction kept 7 bases outside the gene matches. CDR1 and CDR2 (germline): DFQATT, SNEGSKA (reference sequence). The CDR3 has 15 amino acids.

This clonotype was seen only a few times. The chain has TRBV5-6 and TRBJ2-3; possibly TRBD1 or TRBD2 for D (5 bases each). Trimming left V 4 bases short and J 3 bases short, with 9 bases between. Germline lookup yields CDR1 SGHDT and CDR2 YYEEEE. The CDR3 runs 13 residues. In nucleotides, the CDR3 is TGTGCCAGCAGCCGGGGCCAGACAGATACGCAGTATTTT. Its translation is CASSRGQTDTQYF.

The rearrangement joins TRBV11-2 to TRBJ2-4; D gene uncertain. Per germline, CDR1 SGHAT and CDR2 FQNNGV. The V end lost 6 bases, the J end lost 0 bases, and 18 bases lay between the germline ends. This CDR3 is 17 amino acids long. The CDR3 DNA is TGTGCCAGCAGTTCTCTGGGCGGAGAACTAGCCAAAAACATTCAGTACTTC. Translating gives CASSSLGGELAKNIQYF.

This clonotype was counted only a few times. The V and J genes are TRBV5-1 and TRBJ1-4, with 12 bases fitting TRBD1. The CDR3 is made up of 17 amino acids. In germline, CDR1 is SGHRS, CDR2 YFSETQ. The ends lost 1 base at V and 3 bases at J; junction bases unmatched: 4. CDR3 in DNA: TGCGCCAGCAGCTTGTTGGGACAGGGGGCTGCTAATGAAAAACTGTTTTTT. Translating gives CASSLLGQGAANEKLFF.

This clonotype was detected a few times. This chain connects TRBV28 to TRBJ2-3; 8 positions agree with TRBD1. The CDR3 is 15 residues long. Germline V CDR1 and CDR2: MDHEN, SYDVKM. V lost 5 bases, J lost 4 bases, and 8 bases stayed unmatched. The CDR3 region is CASSHWTGLADTQYF. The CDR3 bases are TGTGCCAGCAGTCATTGGACAGGGCTTGCAGATACGCAGTATTTT.

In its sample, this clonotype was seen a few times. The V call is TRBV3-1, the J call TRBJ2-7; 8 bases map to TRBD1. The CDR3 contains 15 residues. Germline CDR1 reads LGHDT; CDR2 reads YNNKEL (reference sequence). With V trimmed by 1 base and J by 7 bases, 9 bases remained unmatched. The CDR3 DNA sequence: TGTGCCAGCAGCCAAGGTTGGACAGGGACGGGGGAGCAGTACGTC. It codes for CASSQGWTGTGEQYV.

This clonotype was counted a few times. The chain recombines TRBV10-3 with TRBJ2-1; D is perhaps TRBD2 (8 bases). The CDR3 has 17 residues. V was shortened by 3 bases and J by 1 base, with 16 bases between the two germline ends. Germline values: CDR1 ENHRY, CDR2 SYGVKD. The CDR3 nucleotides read TGTGCCATCAGTGAAAGGGGGCTAGCGGGTTCCTACAATGAGCAGTTCTTC. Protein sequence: CAISERGLAGSYNEQFF.

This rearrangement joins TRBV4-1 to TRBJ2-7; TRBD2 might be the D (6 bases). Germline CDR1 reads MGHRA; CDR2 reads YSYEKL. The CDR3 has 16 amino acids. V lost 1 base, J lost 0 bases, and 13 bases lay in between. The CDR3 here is CASSQGPLGGSYEQYF. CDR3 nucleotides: TGCGCCAGCAGCCAAGGGCCGCTGGGAGGCTCCTACGAGCAGTACTTC.

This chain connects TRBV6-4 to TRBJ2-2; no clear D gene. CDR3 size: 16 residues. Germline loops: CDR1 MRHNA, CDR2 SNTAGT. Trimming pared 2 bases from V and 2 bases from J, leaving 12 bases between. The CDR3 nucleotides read TGTGCCAGCAGTGACGAGTCAGGCCTAAACACCGGGGAGCTGTTTTTT. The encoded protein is CASSDESGLNTGELFF.

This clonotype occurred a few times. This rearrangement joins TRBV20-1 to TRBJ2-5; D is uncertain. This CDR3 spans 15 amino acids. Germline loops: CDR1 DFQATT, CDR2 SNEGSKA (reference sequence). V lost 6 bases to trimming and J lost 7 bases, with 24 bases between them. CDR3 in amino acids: CSAIPRTSQVTTQYF. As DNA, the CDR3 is TGCAGTGCGATCCCAAGAACGAGTCAGGTCACGACCCAGTACTTC.

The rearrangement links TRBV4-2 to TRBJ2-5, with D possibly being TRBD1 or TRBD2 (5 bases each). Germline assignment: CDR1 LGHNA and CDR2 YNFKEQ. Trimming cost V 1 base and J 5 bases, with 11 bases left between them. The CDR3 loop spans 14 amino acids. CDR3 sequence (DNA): TGTGCCAGCAGCCAAGTATCAGAGGGGGAGACCCAGTACTTC. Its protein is CASSQVSEGETQYF.

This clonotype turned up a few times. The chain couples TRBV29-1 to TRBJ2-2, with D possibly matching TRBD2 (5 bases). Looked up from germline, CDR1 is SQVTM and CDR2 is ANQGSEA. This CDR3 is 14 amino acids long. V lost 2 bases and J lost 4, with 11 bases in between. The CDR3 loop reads CSVESGVSTGELFF. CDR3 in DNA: TGCAGCGTTGAATCCGGGGTCAGCACCGGGGAGCTGTTTTTT.

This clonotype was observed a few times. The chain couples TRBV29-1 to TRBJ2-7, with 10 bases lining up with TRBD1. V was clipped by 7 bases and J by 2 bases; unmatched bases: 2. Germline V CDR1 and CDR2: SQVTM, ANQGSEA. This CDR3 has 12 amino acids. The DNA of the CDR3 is TGCAGCGGTGACAGGGGGCCCTACGAGCAGTACGTC. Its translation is CSGDRGPYEQYV.

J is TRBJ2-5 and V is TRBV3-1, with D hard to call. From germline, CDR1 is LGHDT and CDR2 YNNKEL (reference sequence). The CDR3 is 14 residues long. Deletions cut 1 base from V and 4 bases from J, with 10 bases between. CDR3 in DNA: TGTGCCAGCAGCCAAGGTCGAAGAGGAGAGACCCAGTACTTC. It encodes CASSQGRRGETQYF.

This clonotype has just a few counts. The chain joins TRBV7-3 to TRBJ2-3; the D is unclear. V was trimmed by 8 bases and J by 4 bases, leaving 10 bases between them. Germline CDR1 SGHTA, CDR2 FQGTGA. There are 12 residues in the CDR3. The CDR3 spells CASGNSPDTQYF. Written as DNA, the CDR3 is TGTGCCAGCGGGAACAGTCCAGATACGCAGTATTTT.

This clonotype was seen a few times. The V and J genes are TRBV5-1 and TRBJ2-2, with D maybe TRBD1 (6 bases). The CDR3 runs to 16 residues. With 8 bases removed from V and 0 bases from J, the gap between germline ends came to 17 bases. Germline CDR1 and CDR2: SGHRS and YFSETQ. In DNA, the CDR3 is TGCGCCAGTGCTCGAAGCAGACAGGCGAACACCGGGGAGCTGTTTTTT. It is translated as CASARSRQANTGELFF.

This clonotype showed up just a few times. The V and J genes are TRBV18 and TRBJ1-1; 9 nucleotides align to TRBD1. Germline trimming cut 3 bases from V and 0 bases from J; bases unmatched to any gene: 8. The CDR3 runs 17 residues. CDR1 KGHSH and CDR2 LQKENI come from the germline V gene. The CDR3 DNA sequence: TGTGCCAGCTCACCCGACAGGGGGACGAAGATGAACACTGAAGCTTTCTTT. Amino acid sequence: CASSPDRGTKMNTEAFF.

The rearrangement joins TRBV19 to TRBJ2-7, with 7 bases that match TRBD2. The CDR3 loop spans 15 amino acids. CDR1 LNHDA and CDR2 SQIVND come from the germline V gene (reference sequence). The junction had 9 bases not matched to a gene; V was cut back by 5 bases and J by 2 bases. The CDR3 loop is CASSPGSSGAYEQYF. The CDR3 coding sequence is TGTGCCAGTAGTCCCGGGTCTAGCGGAGCCTACGAGCAGTACTTC.

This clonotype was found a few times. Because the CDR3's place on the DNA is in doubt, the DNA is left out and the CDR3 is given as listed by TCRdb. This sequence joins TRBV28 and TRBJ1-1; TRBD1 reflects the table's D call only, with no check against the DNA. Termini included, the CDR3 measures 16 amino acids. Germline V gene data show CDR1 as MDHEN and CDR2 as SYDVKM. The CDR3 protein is CASSFLWTGQNTEAFF.

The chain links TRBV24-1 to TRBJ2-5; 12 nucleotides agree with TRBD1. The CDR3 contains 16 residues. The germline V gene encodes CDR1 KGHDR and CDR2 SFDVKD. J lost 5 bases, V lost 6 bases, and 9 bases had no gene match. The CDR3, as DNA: TGTGCCACCAGTCCCGGAGGGACAGGGGGCCTGGAGACCCAGTACTTC. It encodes CATSPGGTGGLETQYF.

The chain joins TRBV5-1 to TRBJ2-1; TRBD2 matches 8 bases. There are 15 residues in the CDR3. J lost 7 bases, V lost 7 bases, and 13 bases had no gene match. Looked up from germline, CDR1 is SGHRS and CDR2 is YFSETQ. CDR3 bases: TGCGCCAGCTGCCCCCTAGCGGGTGTTGAGAATGAGCAGTTCTTC. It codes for CASCPLAGVENEQFF. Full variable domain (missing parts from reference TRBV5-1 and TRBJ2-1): KAGVTQTPRYLIKTRGQQVTLSCSPISGHRSVSWYQQTPGQGLQFLFEYFSETQRNKGNFPGRFSGRQFSNSRSEMNVSTLELGDSALYLCASCPLAGVENEQFFGPGTRLTVL.

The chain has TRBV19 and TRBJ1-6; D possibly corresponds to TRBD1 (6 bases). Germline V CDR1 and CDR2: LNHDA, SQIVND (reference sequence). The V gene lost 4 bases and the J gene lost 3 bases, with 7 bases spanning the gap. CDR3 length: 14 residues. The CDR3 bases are TGTGCCAGTAGTAGGACAGACTATAATTCACCCCTCCACTTT. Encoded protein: CASSRTDYNSPLHF.

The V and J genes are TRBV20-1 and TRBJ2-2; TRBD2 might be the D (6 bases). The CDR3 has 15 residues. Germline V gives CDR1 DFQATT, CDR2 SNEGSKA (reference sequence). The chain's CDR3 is CSLTPASANTGELFF. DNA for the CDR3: TGCAGCCTTACCCCCGCTAGCGCCAACACCGGGGAGCTGTTTTTT.

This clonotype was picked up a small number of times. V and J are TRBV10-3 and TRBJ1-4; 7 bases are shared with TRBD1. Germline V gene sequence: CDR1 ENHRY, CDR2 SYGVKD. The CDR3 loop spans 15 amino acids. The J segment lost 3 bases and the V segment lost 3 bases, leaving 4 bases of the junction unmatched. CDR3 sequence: CAISDSQGPNEKLFF. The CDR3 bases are TGTGCCATCAGTGACTCACAGGGGCCTAATGAAAAACTGTTTTTT.

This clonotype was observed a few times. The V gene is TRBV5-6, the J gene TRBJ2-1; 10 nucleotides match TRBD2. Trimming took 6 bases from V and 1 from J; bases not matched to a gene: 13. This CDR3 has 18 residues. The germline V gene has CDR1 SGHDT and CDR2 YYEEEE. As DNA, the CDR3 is TGTGCCAGCACCCGTGGACTAGCGGAGTGGGCGTCCTACAATGAGCAGTTCTTC. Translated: CASTRGLAEWASYNEQFF. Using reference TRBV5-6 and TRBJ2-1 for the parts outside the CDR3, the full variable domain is DAGVTQSPTHLIKTRGQQVTLRCSPKSGHDTVSWYQQALGQGPQFIFQYYEEEERQRGNFPDRFSGHQFPNYSSELNVNALLLGDSALYLCASTRGLAEWASYNEQFFGPGTRLTVL.

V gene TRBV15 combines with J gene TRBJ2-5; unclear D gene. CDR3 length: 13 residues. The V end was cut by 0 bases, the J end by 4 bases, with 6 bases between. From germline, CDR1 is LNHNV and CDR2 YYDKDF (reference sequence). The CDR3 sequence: CATSRDYGETQYF. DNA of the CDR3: TGTGCCACCAGCAGAGATTACGGAGAGACCCAGTACTTC.